This T cell receptor beta chain emerged from a study of blood T cell repertoires in COVID-19. At the level of the study: Samples taken during acute and convalescent COVID-19 were collected in the United States, Italy and Spain. T cells, B-cell-depleted T cells, or PBMCs supplied cDNA or gDNA.

Original processing methods: Amplifying reference gene primers gave estimates of nucleated cell counts. Only in-frame clones appear in the TCRdb table, and some are missing; sequencing was by immunoSEQ multiplex PCR. That table supplies the V and J calls and clone size; D and trimming were determined from the DNA. Here the sample spans more than 85,000 clones, about four fifths being singletons. The germline V gene encodes CDR1 KGHSH and CDR2 LQKENI. This CDR3 has 14 residues. V gave up 3 bases and J gave up 10 bases; unmatched junction bases: 5. As concerns this clone: Within the sample, other DNA sequences also encode this same CDR3.

The clonotype was recovered from a human donor in a cohort sampled during active COVID-19. Sequencing was carried out using peripheral blood. The J gene is TRBJ1-6, the V gene TRBV18, with TRBD1 matching 8 bases. CDR3 DNA sequence: TGTGCCAGCTCACCGACAGGGGAAAGGTCACCCCTCCACTTT. Its protein is CASSPTGERSPLHF.